Listed below are T cell receptor beta chains from one sample, sequenced in a study of control samples from healthy donors and cancer patients. The table came from immunoSEQ multiplex PCR; TCRdb's copy has only in-frame clones and leaves some out. In the table there are some 120,000 clones, around 87% of which are singletons. The sequenced sample was blood. These receptors were obtained from a man aged 35 to 55 in good health. Each CDR3 is given with its conserved first and last residue. The D gene is left open where the match is weak. Not every row has a clone size; where given, it reads once, few, many or a size class.

D gene,J gene,V gene,clone size,CDR3 DNA,CDR3 protein
TRBD1,TRBJ2-6,TRBV5-1,.,TGCGCCAGCAGCTTCACAGGGGGCACTGGGGCCAACGTCCTGACTTTC,CASSFTGGTGANVLTF
TRBD2,TRBJ2-5,TRBV15,.,TGTGCCACCAGCAGAGGACTAGCGGGGGGAGAAGAGACCCAGTACTTC,CATSRGLAGGEETQYF
.,TRBJ1-1,TRBV9,.,TGTGCCAGCAGCGTAGGAAGGGGGACTTTTAACACTGAAGCTTTCTTT,CASSVGRGTFNTEAFF
.,TRBJ2-1,TRBV5-6,.,TGTGCCAGCAGCCGAGGGAGGTACAATGAGCAGTTCTTC,CASSRGRYNEQFF
.,TRBJ2-7,TRBV2,few,TGTGCCAGCAGCCGCGGGTCACCGGGCGAGCAGTACTTC,CASSRGSPGEQYF
.,TRBJ1-4,TRBV11-2,.,TGTGCCAGCAGCTTAGTTGAGGGATTTAATGAAAAACTGTTTTTT,CASSLVEGFNEKLFF
.,TRBJ1-4,TRBV11-3,.,TGTGCCAGCAGCTTAGACGGTCCGGACAGTGCAACTAATGAAAAACTGTTTTTT,CASSLDGPDSATNEKLFF
.,TRBJ1-2,TRBV4-3,.,TGCGCCAGCAGCCATGGCTATGGCTACACCTTC,CASSHGYGYTF
.,TRBJ1-2,TRBV12-3/TRBV12-4,.,TGTGCCAGCAGTTTTCAGTTTTATGGCTACACCTTC,CASSFQFYGYTF
TRBD2,TRBJ2-7,TRBV11-3,once,TGTGCCAGCAGCGCGACTAGCGGGGGCTACGAGCAGTACTTC,CASSATSGGYEQYF
.,TRBJ1-1,TRBV5-5,.,TGTGCCAGCAGCTTGGACTGGGCGAACACTGAAGCTTTCTTT,CASSLDWANTEAFF
.,TRBJ1-1,TRBV5-5,.,TGTGCCAGCAGCTTGTTGGCAGGGGTTGACACTGAAGCTTTCTTT,CASSLLAGVDTEAFF
.,TRBJ1-2,TRBV15,few,TGTGCCACCAGCAGAGATCTAGGGGACTATGGCTACACCTTC,CATSRDLGDYGYTF
TRBD2,TRBJ2-1,TRBV4-3,.,TGCGCCAGCAGCCACGGTAGCGGGGGCTACTCCTACAATGAGCAGTTCTTC,CASSHGSGGYSYNEQFF
.,TRBJ1-2,TRBV30,.,TGTGCCTGTACTAACTATGGCTACACCTTC,CACTNYGYTF
TRBD2,TRBJ2-3,TRBV24-1,.,TGTGCCACCAGTGACCCTAGACTAGCGGATACGCAGTATTTT,CATSDPRLADTQYF
TRBD2,TRBJ2-3,TRBV30,.,TGTGCCTGGAGCCCCGGTCTAGCGGGGGGCACATATACGCAGTATTTT,CAWSPGLAGGTYTQYF
.,TRBJ2-1,TRBV25-1,.,TGTGCCAGCAGTGAATCCCCCACAGGGAACAATGAGCAGTTCTTC,CASSESPTGNNEQFF
TRBD2,TRBJ2-5,TRBV19,.,TGTGCCAGTAGTCAACTAGCGGGGACCCAGTACTTC,CASSQLAGTQYF
TRBD1,TRBJ2-7,TRBV5-1,.,TGCGCCAGCAGCTGGGGGACAGGGGACTCCTACGAGCAGTACTTC,CASSWGTGDSYEQYF
.,TRBJ1-2,TRBV6-4,.,TGTGCCAGCAGTTCGACTCCTACCCGAGGGAACTATGGCTACACCTTC,CASSSTPTRGNYGYTF
TRBD2,TRBJ2-3,TRBV2,few,TGTGCCAGCAGCCTAGCGGGGGGGCCGACAGATACGCAGTATTTT,CASSLAGGPTDTQYF
TRBD1,TRBJ1-4,TRBV5-1,.,TGCGCCAGCCACAGGGGGCAGGCGAATGAAAAACTGTTTTTT,CASHRGQANEKLFF
TRBD1,TRBJ2-7,TRBV6-6,.,TGTGCCAGCAGTCCCTTGGGGACAGGGAGCTCCAGACGGGGGGTCTTC,CASSPLGTGSSRRGVF
.,TRBJ1-5,TRBV4-3,.,TGCGCCAGCAGCCAAGAACCGTCAGGGGCGGATCAGCCCCAGCATTTT,CASSQEPSGADQPQHF
.,TRBJ2-3,TRBV7-2,.,TGTGCCAGCAGCTTGTCAGCCACAGATACGCAGTATTTT,CASSLSATDTQYF
.,TRBJ2-5,TRBV7-2,.,TGTGTCAGCAGTGGTTTGGGGGGCGAGACCCAGTACTTC,CVSSGLGGETQYF
.,TRBJ2-7,TRBV15,.,TGTGCCACCAGCAGAGGGAACGCCTACGAGCAGTACTTC,CATSRGNAYEQYF
TRBD1,TRBJ2-7,TRBV5-1,.,TGCGCCAGCAGCCACCCGGGACAGTCCTACGAGCAGTACTTC,CASSHPGQSYEQYF
.,TRBJ1-6,TRBV13,.,TGTGCCAGCAGCTTAGAAAATTCACCCCTCCACTTT,CASSLENSPLHF
.,TRBJ2-6,TRBV7-2,.,TGTGCCAGCAGCTTAGGAATGCTCTCTGGGGCCAACGTCCTGACTTTC,CASSLGMLSGANVLTF
.,TRBJ2-3,TRBV11-3,.,TGTGCCAGCAGCCACGGACCAGGTCAAGATACGCAGTATTTT,CASSHGPGQDTQYF
TRBD1,TRBJ1-2,TRBV29-1,once,TGCAGCGTTGAATCCGGAAACGACAGGGGGCTGGACTATGGCTACACCTTC,CSVESGNDRGLDYGYTF
.,TRBJ2-7,TRBV12-3/TRBV12-4,.,TGTGCCAGCAGTTTTGGAGGGATCAACGAGCAGTACTTC,CASSFGGINEQYF
TRBD2,TRBJ2-1,TRBV11-3,once,TGTGCCAGCAGCTTAGATGCTCTAGCGGGGGGGAGGAACTCCTACAATGAGCAGTTCTTC,CASSLDALAGGRNSYNEQFF
TRBD1,TRBJ2-4,TRBV30,.,TGTGCCTGGGGGACAGTAGCCAAAAACATTCAGTACTTC,CAWGTVAKNIQYF
.,TRBJ2-5,TRBV10-1,few,TGCGCCAGCAGTGAGTCCAGAGGGGGGGAGACCCAGTACTTC,CASSESRGGETQYF
TRBD1,TRBJ2-2,TRBV11-3,.,TGTGCCAGCAGACATTATGGAATTGGACAGGCGAACACCGGGGAGCTGTTTTTT,CASRHYGIGQANTGELFF
TRBD2,TRBJ2-5,TRBV7-2,once,TGTGCCAGCAGTCGAGTACTAGCGGGTGTCCAAGAGACCCAGTACTTC,CASSRVLAGVQETQYF
.,TRBJ2-7,TRBV7-2,.,TGTGCCAGCAGCTCCTCGGCCGTTCAACCCGGCACGCACGAGCAGTACTTC,CASSSSAVQPGTHEQYF